Each of the 8 T cell receptor beta chains below was sequenced from the same sample in a study of early stage breast cancer tumors. Assay used: immunoSEQ multiplex PCR; TCRdb lists only in-frame clones, some missing. The table has approximately 14,000 clones, roughly 80% seen once. Sample: normal breast tissue next to the tumor. The receptors were sampled from a person aged 25 to 39 with breast cancer.

V and J are TRBV18 and TRBJ2-1; 8 positions agree with TRBD2. CDR3 length: 16 amino acids. V was clipped by 0 bases and J by 4 bases; unmatched bases: 5. The germline CDR1 and CDR2 sequences are KGHSH and LQKENI. The CDR3 spells CASSPPGGGSYNEQFF. The CDR3 DNA follows: TGTGCCAGCTCACCACCGGGCGGGGGGTCGTACAATGAGCAGTTCTTC.

This clone was found once. The chain uses TRBV2 and TRBJ2-1, with TRBD2 matching 13 bases. CDR3 length: 18 amino acids. The germline gives CDR1 SNHLY, CDR2 FYNNEI. Trimming took 6 bases from V and 0 from J; bases not matched to a gene: 8. The CDR3 DNA sequence: TGTGCCAGCAGGTGGACTAGCGGGAGTGACAGCTCCTACAATGAGCAGTTCTTC. This codes for CASRWTSGSDSSYNEQFF.

V and J are TRBV27 and TRBJ1-2; 9 bases fit TRBD1. J gave up 4 bases and V 5 bases, and 8 bases lay outside the gene matches. Germline assignment: CDR1 MNHEY and CDR2 SMNVEV (reference sequence). CDR3 length: 15 amino acids. The CDR3 sequence is CASSGNRGRGYGYTF. DNA of the CDR3: TGTGCCAGCAGTGGAAACAGGGGGCGCGGCTATGGCTACACCTTC.

This chain connects TRBV5-6 to TRBJ1-2, with D tentatively TRBD1 (6 bases). The V end was cut by 4 bases, the J end by 8 bases, with 18 bases between. CDR3 size: 14 residues. Germline CDR1 is SGHDT and CDR2 is YYEEEE. CDR3 in amino acids: CASSLYRASGGYTF. DNA for the CDR3: TGTGCCAGCAGCCTGTACAGGGCTAGTGGGGGCTACACCTTC.

The genes are TRBV9 and TRBJ2-1, with D unclear. The CDR3 contains 16 residues. Germline values: CDR1 SGDLS, CDR2 YYNGEE. V was cut by 0 bases and J by 3 bases, with 13 bases left in between. CDR3 residues: CASSVDLGLYYNEQFF. The CDR3 DNA is TGTGCCAGCAGCGTAGATCTGGGGTTGTACTACAATGAGCAGTTCTTC.

The chain couples TRBV19 to TRBJ2-2; D is uncertain. This CDR3 has 14 amino acids. Germline V gives CDR1 LNHDA, CDR2 SQIVND (reference sequence). The V end was cut by 3 bases, the J end by 4 bases, with 9 bases between. The CDR3 sequence is CASSIIRPTGELFF. The CDR3, as DNA: TGTGCCAGTAGTATTATTCGACCCACCGGGGAGCTGTTTTTT. Full variable domain (missing parts from reference TRBV19 and TRBJ2-2): DGGITQSPKYLFRKEGQNVTLSCEQNLNHDAMYWYRQDPGQGLRLIYYSQIVNDFQKGDIAEGYSVSREKKESFPLTVTSAQKNPTAFYLCASSIIRPTGELFFGEGSRLTVL.

V is TRBV19 and J is TRBJ2-7, with TRBD1 matching 7 bases. The CDR3 contains 13 residues. J was trimmed by 3 bases and V by 3 bases; bases with no gene match: 2. Germline CDR1 reads LNHDA; CDR2 reads SQIVND (reference sequence). DNA of the CDR3: TGTGCCAGTAGTATTAACAGGGGCTACGAGCAGTACTTC. Translation gives CASSINRGYEQYF.

The chain is built from TRBV5-1 and TRBJ2-2; 7 bases are a match to TRBD2. Trimming cost V 1 base and J 6 bases; bases outside gene matches: 3. The CDR3 contains 14 residues. The germline V gene encodes CDR1 SGHRS and CDR2 YFSETQ. The CDR3 DNA reads as TGCGCCAGCAGCTTGCCTGGACTAGCCGGGGAGCTGTTTTTT. Its protein product is CASSLPGLAGELFF.